This is a list of T cell receptor beta chains from one sample in a study of T cells expressing NK-cell markers. TCRdb reanalyzed the 5' RACE reads, giving one entry per CDR3 protein sequence and no DNA. This sample contains 500,000 or so distinct CDR3 sequences. Sequencing used blood T cells: a sorted CD56 or NKG2C T cell subset, CD4+ or CD8+ T cells, or bulk PBMC T cells (not recorded which). The receptor source for this set is a man aged 18 to 29 in good health. Each CDR3 is given with its conserved first and last residue. The order of the fields is V gene, J gene, CDR3 protein.

TRBV12-3/TRBV12-4	TRBJ1-6	CASSLGSWYNSPLHF
TRBV5-6	TRBJ2-5	CASSPRPGDQTQYF
TRBV27	TRBJ1-3	CASSLFAPGTAGGNTIYF
TRBV6-5	TRBJ2-7	CASSFPGQLVYEQYF
TRBV24-1	TRBJ2-2	CATSGPSQGSYTGELFF
TRBV29-1	TRBJ1-4	CSVEEGRGGNEKLFF
TRBV20-1	TRBJ2-1	CSARDTSQYNEQFF
TRBV29-1	TRBJ2-1	CSLISAGGRNEQFF
TRBV7-6	TRBJ2-1	CASSLGQDEQFF
TRBV3-1	TRBJ2-2	CASSRRAGSFAGELFF
TRBV20-1	TRBJ2-5	CSAWTSGRLRETQYF